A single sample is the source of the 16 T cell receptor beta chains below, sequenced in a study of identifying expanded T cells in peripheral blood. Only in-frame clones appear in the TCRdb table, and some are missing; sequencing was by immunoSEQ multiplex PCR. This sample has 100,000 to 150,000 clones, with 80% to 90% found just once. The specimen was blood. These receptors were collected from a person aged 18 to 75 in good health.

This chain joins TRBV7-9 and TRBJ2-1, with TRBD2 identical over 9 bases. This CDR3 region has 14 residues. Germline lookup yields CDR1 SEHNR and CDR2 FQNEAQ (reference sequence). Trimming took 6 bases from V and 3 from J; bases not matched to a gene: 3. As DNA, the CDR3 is TGTGCCAGCAGTAATAGCGGGGGCTACAATGAGCAGTTCTTC. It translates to CASSNSGGYNEQFF.

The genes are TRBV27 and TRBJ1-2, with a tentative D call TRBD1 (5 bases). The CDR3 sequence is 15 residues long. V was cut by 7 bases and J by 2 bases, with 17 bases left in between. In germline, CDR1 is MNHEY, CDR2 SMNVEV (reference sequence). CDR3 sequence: CASKGPGRMNYGYTF. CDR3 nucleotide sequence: TGTGCCAGCAAAGGCCCAGGGCGGATGAACTATGGCTACACCTTC.

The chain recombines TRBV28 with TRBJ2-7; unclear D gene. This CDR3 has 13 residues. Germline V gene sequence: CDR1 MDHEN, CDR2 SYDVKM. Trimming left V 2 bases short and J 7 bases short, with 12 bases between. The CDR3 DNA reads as TGTGCCAGCAGTTTACAACTGCTGAATGAGCAGTACTTC. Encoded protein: CASSLQLLNEQYF.

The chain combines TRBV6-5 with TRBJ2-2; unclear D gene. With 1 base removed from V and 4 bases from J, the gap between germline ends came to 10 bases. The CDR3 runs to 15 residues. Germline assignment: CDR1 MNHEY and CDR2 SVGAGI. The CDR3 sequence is CASSYWLESTGELFF. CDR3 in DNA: TGTGCCAGCAGTTACTGGTTAGAAAGCACCGGGGAGCTGTTTTTT.

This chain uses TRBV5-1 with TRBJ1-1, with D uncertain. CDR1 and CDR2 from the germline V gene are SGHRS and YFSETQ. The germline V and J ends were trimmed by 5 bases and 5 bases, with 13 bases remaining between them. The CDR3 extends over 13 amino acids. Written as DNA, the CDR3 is TGCGCCAGCAGTTCCCTGGGGTGGACTGAAGCTTTCTTT. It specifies CASSSLGWTEAFF.

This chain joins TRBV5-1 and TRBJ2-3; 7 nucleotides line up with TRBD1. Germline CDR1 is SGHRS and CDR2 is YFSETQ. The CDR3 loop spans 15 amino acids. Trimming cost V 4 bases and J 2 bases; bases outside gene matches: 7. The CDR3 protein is CASSPQGWDTDTQYF. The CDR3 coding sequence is TGCGCCAGCAGCCCACAGGGGTGGGACACAGATACGCAGTATTTT.

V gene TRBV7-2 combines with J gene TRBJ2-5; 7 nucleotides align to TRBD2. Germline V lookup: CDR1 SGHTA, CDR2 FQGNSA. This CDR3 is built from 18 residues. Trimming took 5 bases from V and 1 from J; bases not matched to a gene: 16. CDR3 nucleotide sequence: TGTGCCAGCAGCCCCCCTTCGGGCGGGGGTCCTTCCCAAGAGACCCAGTACTTC. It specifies CASSPPSGGGPSQETQYF.

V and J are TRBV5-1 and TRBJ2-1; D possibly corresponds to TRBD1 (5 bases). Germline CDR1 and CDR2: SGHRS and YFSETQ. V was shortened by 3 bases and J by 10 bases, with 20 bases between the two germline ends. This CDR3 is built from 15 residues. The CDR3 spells CASSSDTQPDREQFF. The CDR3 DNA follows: TGCGCCAGCAGCTCGGACACCCAGCCGGACCGGGAGCAGTTCTTC.

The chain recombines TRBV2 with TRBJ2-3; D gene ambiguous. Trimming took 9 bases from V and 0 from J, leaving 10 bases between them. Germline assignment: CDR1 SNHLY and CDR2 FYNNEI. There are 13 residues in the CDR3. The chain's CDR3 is CARGRPSTDTQYF. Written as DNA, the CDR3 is TGTGCCAGAGGGCGGCCTAGCACAGATACGCAGTATTTT.

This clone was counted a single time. CDR3 residues: CASNPPGSQETQYF. CDR3 sequence (DNA): TGTGCCAGCAACCCTCCAGGGTCCCAAGAGACCCAGTACTTC. This chain uses TRBV2 with TRBJ2-5; tentatively, D is TRBD1 (5 bases). Trimming took 7 bases from V and 1 from J, leaving 13 bases between them. The CDR3 is made up of 14 amino acids. The V gene's germline CDR1 is SNHLY and CDR2 FYNNEI.

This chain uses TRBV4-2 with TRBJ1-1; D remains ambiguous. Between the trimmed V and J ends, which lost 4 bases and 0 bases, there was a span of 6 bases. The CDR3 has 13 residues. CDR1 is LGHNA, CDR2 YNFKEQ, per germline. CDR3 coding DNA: TGTGCCAGCAGCCTGGCCATGAACACTGAAGCTTTCTTT. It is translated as CASSLAMNTEAFF.

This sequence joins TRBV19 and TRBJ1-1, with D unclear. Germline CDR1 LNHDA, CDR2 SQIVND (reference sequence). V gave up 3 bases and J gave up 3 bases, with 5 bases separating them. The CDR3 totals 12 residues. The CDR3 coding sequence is TGTGCCAGTAGTATGGTCTACACTGAAGCTTTCTTT. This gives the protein CASSMVYTEAFF. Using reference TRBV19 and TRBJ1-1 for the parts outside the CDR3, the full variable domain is DGGITQSPKYLFRKEGQNVTLSCEQNLNHDAMYWYRQDPGQGLRLIYYSQIVNDFQKGDIAEGYSVSREKKESFPLTVTSAQKNPTAFYLCASSMVYTEAFFGQGTRLTVV.

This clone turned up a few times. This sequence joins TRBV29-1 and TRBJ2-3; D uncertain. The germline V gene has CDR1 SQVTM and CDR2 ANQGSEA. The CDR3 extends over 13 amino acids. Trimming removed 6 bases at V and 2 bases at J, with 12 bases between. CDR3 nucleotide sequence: TGCAGCGTGCGGCCAGGAACCACAGATACGCAGTATTTT. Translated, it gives CSVRPGTTDTQYF.

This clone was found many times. Here the CDR3 reads CASSALMRQGASTEAFF. The CDR3 bases are TGTGCCAGCAGCGCCTTAATGAGGCAGGGGGCGAGCACTGAAGCTTTCTTT. V usage is TRBV7-3 and J usage is TRBJ1-1; 8 positions match TRBD1. Germline V gives CDR1 SGHTA, CDR2 FQGTGA. After removal of 5 bases from V and 4 bases from J, the junction contained 15 bases not matched to a gene. The CDR3 extends over 17 amino acids. The full variable domain, in which reference TRBV7-3 and TRBJ1-1 provide the parts outside the CDR3, is GAGVSQTPSNKVTEKGKYVELRCDPISGHTALYWYRQSLGQGPEFLIYFQGTGAADDSGLPNDRFFAVRPEGSVSTLKIQRTERGDSAVYLCASSALMRQGASTEAFFGQGTRLTVV.

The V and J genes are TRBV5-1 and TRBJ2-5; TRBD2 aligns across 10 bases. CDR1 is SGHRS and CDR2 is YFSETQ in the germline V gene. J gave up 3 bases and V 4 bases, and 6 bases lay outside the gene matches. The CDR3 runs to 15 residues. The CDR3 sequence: CASSRTTSGEETQYF. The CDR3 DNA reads TGCGCCAGCAGCCGAACCACTAGCGGGGAAGAGACCCAGTACTTC.

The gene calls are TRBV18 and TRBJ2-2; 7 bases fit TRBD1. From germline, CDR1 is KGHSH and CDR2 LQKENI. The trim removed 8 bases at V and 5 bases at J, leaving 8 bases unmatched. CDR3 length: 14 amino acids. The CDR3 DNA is TGTGCCAGCCTTCCTCAGGGGGAAACCGGGGAGCTGTTTTTT. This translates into CASLPQGETGELFF.